What follows is one TCR beta chain and its context. The CDR3 extends over 16 amino acids. The V gene's germline CDR1 is MNHEY and CDR2 SMNVEV (reference sequence). The V gene end was trimmed by 6 bases and the J gene end by 4 bases; junction bases not matched to a gene: 12. The source of the sample is a study of blood T cell repertoires in COVID-19. Data came from immunoSEQ multiplex PCR; TCRdb stores just in-frame clones and leaves some out. Among around 190,000 clones listed, 85% to 90% were seen once. The sequence was obtained from an older woman with acute or convalescent COVID-19. This sequence joins TRBV27 and TRBJ2-1, with 7 bases aligning to TRBD1. Sequences were obtained from peripheral blood. The CDR3 region is CASSRPGTALYNEQFF. In DNA, the CDR3 is TGTGCCAGCAGCCGCCCCGGGACAGCCTTATACAATGAGCAGTTCTTC.